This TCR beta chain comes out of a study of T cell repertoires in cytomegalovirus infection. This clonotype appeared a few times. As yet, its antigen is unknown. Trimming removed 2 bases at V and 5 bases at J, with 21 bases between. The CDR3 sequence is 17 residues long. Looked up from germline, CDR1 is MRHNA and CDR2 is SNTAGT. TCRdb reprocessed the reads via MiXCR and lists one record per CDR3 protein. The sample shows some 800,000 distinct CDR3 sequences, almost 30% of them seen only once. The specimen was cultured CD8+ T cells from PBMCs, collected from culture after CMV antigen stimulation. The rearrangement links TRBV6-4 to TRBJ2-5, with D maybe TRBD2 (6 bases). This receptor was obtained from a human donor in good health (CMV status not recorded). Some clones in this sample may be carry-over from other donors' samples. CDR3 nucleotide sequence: TGTGCCAGCAGTGACCCTATAGCGGTTCGAGGGCGGGAGACCCAGTACTTC. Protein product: CASSDPIAVRGRETQYF.